Sequencing of this TCR beta chain was carried out in a study of blood T cell repertoires in COVID-19. Across the study: Sites across the United States, Italy and Spain contributed samples from acute and convalescent COVID-19.

TCRdb's table, derived via immunoSEQ multiplex PCR, lists solely in-frame clones and lacks some. The repertoire holds around 140,000 clones, with 80% as singletons. The clonotype originates from a man aged 65 to 85 who had recovered from COVID-19. The sequenced sample consisted of peripheral blood.

The CDR3, as DNA: TGTGCCAGCACCCCGGACAGGATAGGGTATGGCTACACCTTC. This codes for CASTPDRIGYGYTF. The chain carries TRBV7-2 and TRBJ1-2; 7 positions match TRBD1. The germline V gene has CDR1 SGHTA and CDR2 FQGNSA. V was clipped by 7 bases and J by 5 bases; unmatched bases: 10. CDR3 size: 14 residues.